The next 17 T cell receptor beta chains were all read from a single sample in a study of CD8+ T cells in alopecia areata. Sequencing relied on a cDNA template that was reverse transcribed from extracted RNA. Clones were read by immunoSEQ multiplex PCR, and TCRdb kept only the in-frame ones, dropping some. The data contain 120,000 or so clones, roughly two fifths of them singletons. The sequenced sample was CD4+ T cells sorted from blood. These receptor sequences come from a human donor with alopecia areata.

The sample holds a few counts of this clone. In DNA form, the CDR3 reads TGCAGCGTCTACAGCGGGAACTATGGCTACACCTTC. Translation gives CSVYSGNYGYTF. This chain connects TRBV29-1 to TRBJ1-2; unclear D gene. V was cut by 6 bases and J by 2 bases, with 10 bases left in between. Germline lookup yields CDR1 SQVTM and CDR2 ANQGSEA. This CDR3 region has 12 residues.

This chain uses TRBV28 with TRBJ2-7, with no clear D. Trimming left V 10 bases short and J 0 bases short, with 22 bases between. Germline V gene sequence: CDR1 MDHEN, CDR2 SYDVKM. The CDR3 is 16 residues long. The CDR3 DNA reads TGTGCCACCTTACCCCCCCCCGGCGTTAGCTCCTACGAGCAGTACTTC. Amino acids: CATLPPPGVSSYEQYF.

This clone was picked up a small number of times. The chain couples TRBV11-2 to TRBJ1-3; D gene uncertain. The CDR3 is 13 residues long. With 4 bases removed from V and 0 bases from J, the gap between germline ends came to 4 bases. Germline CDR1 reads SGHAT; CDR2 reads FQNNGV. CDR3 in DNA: TGTGCCAGCAGCTACAGCTCTGGAAACACCATATATTTT. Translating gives CASSYSSGNTIYF.

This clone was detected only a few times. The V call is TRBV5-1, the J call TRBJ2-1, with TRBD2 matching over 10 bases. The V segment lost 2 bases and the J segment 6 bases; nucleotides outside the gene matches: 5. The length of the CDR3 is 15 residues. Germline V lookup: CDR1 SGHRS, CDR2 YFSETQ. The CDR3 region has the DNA TGCGCCAGCAGCTTCCGAGCGGGAGGGGGCAATGAGCAGTTCTTC. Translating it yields CASSFRAGGGNEQFF.

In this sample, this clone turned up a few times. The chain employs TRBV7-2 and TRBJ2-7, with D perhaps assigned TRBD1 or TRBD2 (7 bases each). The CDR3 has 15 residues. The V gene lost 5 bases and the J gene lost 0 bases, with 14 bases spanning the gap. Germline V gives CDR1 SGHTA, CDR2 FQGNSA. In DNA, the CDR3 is TGTGCCAGCAGCCTGACAGGGACTAACTCCTACGAGCAGTACTTC. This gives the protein CASSLTGTNSYEQYF.

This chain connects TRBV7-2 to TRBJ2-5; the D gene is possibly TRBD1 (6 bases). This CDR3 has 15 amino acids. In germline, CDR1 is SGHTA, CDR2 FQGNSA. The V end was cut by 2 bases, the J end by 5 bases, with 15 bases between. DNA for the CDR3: TGTGCCAGCAGCTTACTACGGGGCCAGGGGGAGACCCAGTACTTC. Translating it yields CASSLLRGQGETQYF.

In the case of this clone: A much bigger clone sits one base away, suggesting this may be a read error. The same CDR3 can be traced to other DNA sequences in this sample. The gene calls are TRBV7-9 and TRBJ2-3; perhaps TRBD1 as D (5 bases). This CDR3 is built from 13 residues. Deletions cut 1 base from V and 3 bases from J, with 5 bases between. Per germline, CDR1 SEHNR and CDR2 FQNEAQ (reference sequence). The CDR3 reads CASSLEGTDTQYF. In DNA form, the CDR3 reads TGTGCCAGCAGCTTAGAGGGGACAGATACGCAGTATTTT. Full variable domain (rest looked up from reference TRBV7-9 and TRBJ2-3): DTGVSQNPRHKITKRGQNVTFRCDPISEHNRLYWYRQTLGQGPEFLTYFQNEAQLEKSRLLSDRFSAERPKGSFSTLEIQRTEQGDSAMYLCASSLEGTDTQYFGPGTRLTVL.

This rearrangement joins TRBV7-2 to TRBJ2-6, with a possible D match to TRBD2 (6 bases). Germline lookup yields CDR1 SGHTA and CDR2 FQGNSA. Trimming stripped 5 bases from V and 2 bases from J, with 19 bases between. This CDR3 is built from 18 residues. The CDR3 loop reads CASSARGPGTAGANVLTF. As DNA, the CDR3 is TGTGCCAGCAGCGCTCGGGGTCCAGGGACTGCTGGGGCCAACGTCCTGACTTTC. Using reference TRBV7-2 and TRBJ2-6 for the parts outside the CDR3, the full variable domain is GAGVSQSPSNKVTEKGKDVELRCDPISGHTALYWYRQSLGQGLEFLIYFQGNSAPDKSGLPSDRFSAERTGGSVSTLTIQRTQQEDSAVYLCASSARGPGTAGANVLTFGAGSRLTVL.

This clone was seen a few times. CDR3 loop: CSVRTSGRAGTQYF. In DNA form, the CDR3 reads TGCAGCGTCCGGACTAGCGGGAGGGCCGGGACCCAGTACTTC. J is TRBJ2-5 and V is TRBV29-1; 15 positions match TRBD2. CDR3 length: 14 amino acids. After removal of 6 bases from V and 7 bases from J, the junction contained 6 bases not matched to a gene. Germline V gene lookup returns CDR1 SQVTM and CDR2 ANQGSEA.

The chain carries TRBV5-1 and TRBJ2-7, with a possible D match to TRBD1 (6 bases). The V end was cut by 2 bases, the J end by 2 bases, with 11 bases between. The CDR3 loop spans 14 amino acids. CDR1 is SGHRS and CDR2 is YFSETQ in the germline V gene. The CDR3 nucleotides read TGCGCCAGCAGCTTACAGGGTATGACCTACGAGCAGTACTTC. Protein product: CASSLQGMTYEQYF.

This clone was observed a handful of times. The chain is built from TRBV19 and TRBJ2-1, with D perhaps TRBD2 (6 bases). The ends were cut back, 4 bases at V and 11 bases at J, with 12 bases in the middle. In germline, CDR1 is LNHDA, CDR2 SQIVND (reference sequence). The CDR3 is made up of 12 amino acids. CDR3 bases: TGTGCCAGTAGTACTTCGACTAGTCAGCAGTTCTTC. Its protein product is CASSTSTSQQFF.

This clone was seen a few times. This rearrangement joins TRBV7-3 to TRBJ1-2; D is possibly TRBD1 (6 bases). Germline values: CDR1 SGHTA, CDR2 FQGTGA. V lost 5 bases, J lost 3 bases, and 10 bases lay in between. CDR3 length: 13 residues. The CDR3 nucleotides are TGTGCCAGCAGCCCCTCAGGGGACTATGGCTACACCTTC. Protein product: CASSPSGDYGYTF.

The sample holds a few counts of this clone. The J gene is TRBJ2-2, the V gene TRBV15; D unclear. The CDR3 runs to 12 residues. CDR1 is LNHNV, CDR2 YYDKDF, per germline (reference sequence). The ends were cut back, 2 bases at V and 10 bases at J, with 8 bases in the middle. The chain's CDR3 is CATSRPPSELFF. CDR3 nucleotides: TGTGCCACCAGCAGACCTCCGTCGGAGCTGTTTTTT.

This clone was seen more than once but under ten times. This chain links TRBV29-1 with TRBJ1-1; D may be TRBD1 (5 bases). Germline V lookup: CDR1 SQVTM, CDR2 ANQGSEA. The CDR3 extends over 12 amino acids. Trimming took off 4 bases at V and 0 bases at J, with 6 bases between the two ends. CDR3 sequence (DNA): TGCAGCGTTGGGGGCATGAACACTGAAGCTTTCTTT. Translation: CSVGGMNTEAFF.

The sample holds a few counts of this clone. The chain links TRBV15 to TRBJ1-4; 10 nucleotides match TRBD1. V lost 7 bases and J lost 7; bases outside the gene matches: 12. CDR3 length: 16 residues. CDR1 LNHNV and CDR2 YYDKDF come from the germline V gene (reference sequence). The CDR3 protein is CATTPSPGTGVEKLFF. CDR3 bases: TGTGCCACCACCCCATCTCCCGGGACAGGGGTTGAAAAACTGTTTTTT.

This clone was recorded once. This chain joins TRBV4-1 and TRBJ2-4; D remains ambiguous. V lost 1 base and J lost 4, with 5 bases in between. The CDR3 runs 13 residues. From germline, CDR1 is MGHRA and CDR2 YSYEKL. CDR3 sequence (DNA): TGCGCCAGCAGCCAAGCGGAGAAAAACATTCAGTACTTC. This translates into CASSQAEKNIQYF.

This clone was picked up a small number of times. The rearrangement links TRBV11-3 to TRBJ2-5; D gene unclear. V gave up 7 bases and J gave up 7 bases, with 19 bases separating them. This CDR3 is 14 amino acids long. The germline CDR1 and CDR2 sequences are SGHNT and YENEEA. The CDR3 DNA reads TGTGCCAGCACCAACGGGCCACCCCCAGGGACCCAGTACTTC. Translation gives CASTNGPPPGTQYF.